The rows below give T cell receptor beta chains drawn from one sample of a study of Ad26.COV2.S vaccination and SARS-CoV-2 variants. Repertoires were generated with immunoSEQ multiplex PCR, while TCRdb's copy carries only in-frame clones and drops some. The table includes approximately 360,000 clones, around four fifths detected once. The sample was peripheral blood, taken in a trial of Ad26.COV2.S vaccine versus placebo. These receptors came from a person aged 18-65 years who received the Ad26.COV2.S COVID-19 vaccine or a placebo. The CDR3 runs from the conserved cysteine through the conserved F or W. The D gene is left open where the match is weak. Only part of the rows carry a size: once, few, many, or a class if the clone is expanded.

D | size | J | V | CDR3 | DNA
. | . | TRBJ2-7 | TRBV19 | CASSIAQGDSSYEQYF | TGTGCCAGTAGTATAGCCCAGGGGGACTCAAGTTACGAGCAGTACTTC
. | . | TRBJ1-2 | TRBV2 | CASMVPAGGLSNYGYTF | TGTGCCAGCATGGTCCCTGCTGGGGGCCTTTCTAACTATGGCTACACCTTC
. | . | TRBJ2-3 | TRBV10-1 | CASSDPSTDTQYF | TGCGCCAGCAGCGACCCCAGCACAGATACGCAGTATTTT
. | . | TRBJ2-1 | TRBV20-1 | CSAKNEQFF | TGCAGTGCTAAAAATGAGCAGTTCTTC
. | once | TRBJ1-5 | TRBV5-5 | CASSDYYGVSGNQPQHF | TGTGCCAGCAGCGACTACTACGGGGTGTCGGGCAATCAGCCCCAGCATTTT
. | . | TRBJ2-1 | TRBV29-1 | CSVVPDLNEQFF | TGCAGCGTGGTCCCCGATCTCAATGAGCAGTTCTTC
TRBD1 | . | TRBJ2-2 | TRBV11-3 | CASSSGTGGRELFF | TGTGCCAGCAGCTCCGGGACAGGGGGACGGGAGCTGTTTTTT
TRBD1 | . | TRBJ2-2 | TRBV7-6 | CASSSGQGATGELFF | TGTGCCAGCAGCTCAGGACAGGGGGCCACCGGGGAGCTGTTTTTT
. | . | TRBJ2-7 | TRBV2 | CASRRDWSSYEQYF | TGTGCCAGCAGGCGGGACTGGAGCTCCTACGAGCAGTACTTC
. | . | TRBJ1-2 | TRBV15 | CATSRGTREGGYTF | TGTGCCACCAGCAGAGGGACCAGGGAGGGCGGCTACACCTTC